This T cell receptor beta chain was sequenced in a study of blood T cell repertoires in COVID-19. Study-wide background: Material from acute and convalescent COVID-19 was sourced from the United States, Italy and Spain.

Authors' analysis steps: Amplified reference gene primers provided the basis for estimating nucleated cell counts. Produced via immunoSEQ multiplex PCR; TCRdb's table is partial and in-frame only. That table gives V, J and clone size, and the DNA gave D and trimming. The repertoire has roughly 200,000 clones, approximately 86% of them found once; the top ten carry more than 2.5%. The CDR3 loop spans 18 amino acids. J lost 4 bases, V lost 1 base, and 14 bases had no gene match. Germline assignment: CDR1 SGHAT and CDR2 FQNNGV. The V and J genes are TRBV11-2 and TRBJ2-5, with 8 bases matching TRBD2. The clonotype comes from a man in his 60s with acute or convalescent COVID-19. Material: peripheral blood. In DNA, the CDR3 is TGTGCCAGCAGCTTAGGGCGGGGGACTAGAAGCGGAGGAGAGACCCAGTACTTC. This gives the protein CASSLGRGTRSGGETQYF.